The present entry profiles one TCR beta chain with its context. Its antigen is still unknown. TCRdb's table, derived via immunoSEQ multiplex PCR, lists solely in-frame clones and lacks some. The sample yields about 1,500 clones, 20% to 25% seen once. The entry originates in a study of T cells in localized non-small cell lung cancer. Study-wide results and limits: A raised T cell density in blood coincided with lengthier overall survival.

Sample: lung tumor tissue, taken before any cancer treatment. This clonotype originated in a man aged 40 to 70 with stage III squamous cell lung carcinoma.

CDR3 in amino acids: CASSIIGTGVYEQYF. CDR3 bases: TGTGCCAGTAGTATAATTGGGACAGGGGTATACGAGCAGTACTTC. The V and J genes are TRBV19 and TRBJ2-7, with 10 bases lining up with TRBD1. The V gene end was trimmed by 2 bases and the J gene end by 4 bases; junction bases not matched to a gene: 5. Germline CDR1 is LNHDA and CDR2 is SQIVND (reference sequence). The CDR3 has 15 amino acids. The entire variable domain, with the rest obtained from reference TRBV19 and TRBJ2-7, is as follows: DGGITQSPKYLFRKEGQNVTLSCEQNLNHDAMYWYRQDPGQGLRLIYYSQIVNDFQKGDIAEGYSVSREKKESFPLTVTSAQKNPTAFYLCASSIIGTGVYEQYFGPGTRLTVT.